This paragraph covers one TCR beta chain sequence. Repertoires were generated with immunoSEQ multiplex PCR, while TCRdb's copy carries only in-frame clones and drops some. The sample has 250,000 to 300,000 clones; approximately 86% are singletons. The V gene's germline CDR1 is KGHSH and CDR2 LQKENI. The CDR3 contains 15 residues. V was shortened by 2 bases and J by 0 bases, with 7 bases between the two germline ends. These data belong to a study of blood T cell repertoires in COVID-19. What was sequenced was peripheral blood. V gene TRBV18 combines with J gene TRBJ2-2, with D uncertain. This clonotype was obtained from a man between 18 and 29 years old with active or convalescent COVID-19. The CDR3 nucleotides are TGTGCCAGCTCACCAACTGGTCCGAACACCGGGGAGCTGTTTTTT. Its translation: CASSPTGPNTGELFF.